This paragraph covers one T cell receptor beta chain sequence. Antigen: not known. The sample comes from a study of a mutant IDH1 vaccine in newly diagnosed glioma. The wider study: Sex distribution of treated patients was about 62% male and roughly 38% female; mean age was about 41 years. Most patients had radiochemotherapy with temozolomide before enrollment; others had one alone.

The V segment lost 6 bases and the J segment 0 bases; nucleotides outside the gene matches: 12. This CDR3 contains 19 residues. Germline lookup yields CDR1 SNHLY and CDR2 FYNNEI. The method was immunoSEQ multiplex PCR; TCRdb's version includes in-frame clones alone and lacks a portion of them. Of around 87,000 clones listed, approximately 83% are singletons. General study results and limits: Across multiple MHC alleles, around 93% of patients had vaccine-induced responses.

Time point: baseline, week 1 (first vaccination visit). Indicated treatment: pre-vaccination baseline after standard-of-care therapy. The study enrolled donors with new WHO grade 3 or 4 IDH1-mutant, ATRX-lost astrocytomas. The specimen was PBMCs, collected from a glioma patient treated with radiotherapy, temozolomide or both. This sequence originates from a woman aged 45-65 years with glioma. The chain has TRBV2 and TRBJ2-1, with TRBD2 matching 12 bases. CDR3 DNA sequence: TGTGCCAGCAGACGGACTAGCGGGGCGCCGTCGAGCTCCTACAATGAGCAGTTCTTC. Its protein product is CASRRTSGAPSSSYNEQFF.